The clone carrying this T cell receptor beta chain appeared a few times. Its cognate antigen is unknown. The treatment: roughly 11-day PBMC culture with coronavirus spike peptide pools or control peptides (ViraFEST assay). This sample was taken from a study of vaccination and CD4 T cells after COVID-19. At the Johns Hopkins FTIC core, DNA taken from cultured CD4+ T cells was sequenced by way of the Oncomine TCR Beta short-read assay. TCRdb processed the PCR reads anew with MiXCR; each CDR3 protein has one entry. Among 10,000 to 15,000 distinct CDR3 sequences listed, about 56% were seen once. Per the germline V gene, CDR1 is DFQATT and CDR2 is SNEGSKA (reference sequence). The CDR3 has 15 residues. Unmatched junction bases numbered 14, after V lost 3 bases and J lost 10 bases.

The sequence was obtained from a human donor who had recovered from COVID-19. The J gene is TRBJ1-4, the V gene TRBV20-1; 7 bases line up with TRBD1. The specimen was CD4+ T cells from blood, cultured in vitro. The CDR3 sequence is CSASSGQAIGGKLFF. The CDR3 DNA sequence: TGCAGTGCTAGTTCTGGACAGGCAATCGGTGGAAAACTGTTTTTT.